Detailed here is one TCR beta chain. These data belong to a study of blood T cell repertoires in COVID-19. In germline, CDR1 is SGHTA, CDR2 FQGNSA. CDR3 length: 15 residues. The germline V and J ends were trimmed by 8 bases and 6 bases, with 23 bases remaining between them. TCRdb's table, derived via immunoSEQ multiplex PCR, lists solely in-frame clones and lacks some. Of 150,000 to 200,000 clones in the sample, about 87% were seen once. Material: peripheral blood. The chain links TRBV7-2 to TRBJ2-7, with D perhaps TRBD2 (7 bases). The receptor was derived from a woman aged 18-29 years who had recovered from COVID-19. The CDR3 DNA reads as TGTGCCAGCGCCCCGGGGGGCGCAGGGTCCATCGAGCAGTACTTC. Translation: CASAPGGAGSIEQYF.